The 10 T cell receptor beta chains listed next were all sequenced from one sample in a study of tumor and adjacent non-tumor tissue in lung cancer. No cell sorting was done before RNA was extracted from the tissue. Distant lung tissue was collected more than 3 cm away from the tumor edge. TCRbeta libraries were built with three rounds of nested PCR, modified from ARM-PCR. Using its own MiXCR run on the multiplex PCR reads, TCRdb lists one record per CDR3 protein. The sample shows some 99,000 distinct CDR3 sequences, roughly three fifths of them seen only once. Source material: distant non-tumor lung tissue. The receptors here all came from a man aged 55 to 70 with non-small cell lung cancer.

This clonotype was seen a handful of times. This could be a read error, since a much larger clone is one nucleotide away. This sequence joins TRBV20-1 and TRBJ1-1; D is undetermined. Trimming stripped 7 bases from V and 4 bases from J, with 19 bases between. The V gene's germline CDR1 is DFQATT and CDR2 SNEGSKA (reference sequence). The CDR3 totals 14 residues. This CDR3 reads CSVEGTTGSTEAFF. The CDR3 coding sequence is TGCAGTGTCGAAGGCACGACGGGTAGCACTGAAGCTTTCTTT.

Concerning this clonotype itself: Germline is not matched at one junction end, which may reflect a read error. The chain is built from TRBV9 and TRBJ1-1; a weak D match, TRBD1 (6 bases). The CDR3 length is 15 residues. Germline CDR1 reads SGDLS; CDR2 reads YYNGEE. CDR3 DNA sequence: TGTGCCAGCAGCGTAGAAGCAGGGGAGTACACTGAAGCTTCCTTT. Protein product: CASSVEAGEYTEASF.

V gene TRBV6-2 or TRBV6-3 combines with J gene TRBJ2-1, with D possibly being TRBD2 (7 bases). The CDR3 totals 14 residues. Germline V gene lookup returns CDR1 MNHEY and CDR2 SVGEGT. Trimming took 4 bases from V and 9 from J, leaving 16 bases between them. The CDR3 here is CASSSTSGTSEQFF. The DNA for the CDR3 is TGTGCCAGCAGTTCCACCAGCGGGACAAGTGAGCAGTTCTTC.

Regarding this clonotype: This likely comes from a read error, as the CDR3 has no conserved phenylalanine or tryptophan at its end. The DNA is left out, because the CDR3 cannot be placed on it with certainty; the CDR3 is given as TCRdb lists it. The rearrangement uses TRBV11-3 and TRBJ2-7; TRBD2, the D gene given by the table, was not confirmed from the DNA. The V gene's germline CDR1 is SGHNT and CDR2 YENEEA. The CDR3 is 15 amino acids in total, end residues counted. The CDR3 loop is CASRRASGSSYEHYS.

V usage is TRBV28 and J usage is TRBJ1-2; TRBD1 is a possible D gene (6 bases). Trimming removed 5 bases at V and 8 bases at J, with 12 bases between. The CDR3 is 12 residues long. Germline assignment: CDR1 MDHEN and CDR2 SYDVKM. The CDR3 coding sequence is TGTGCCAGCAGTCCGGGACACAGCGGCTACACCTTC. Its protein product is CASSPGHSGYTF.

With regard to this clonotype: A clone one base away is much larger, so this may be a read error. J is TRBJ1-1 and V is TRBV28, with unresolved D. This CDR3 spans 12 amino acids. From germline, CDR1 is MDHEN and CDR2 SYDVKM. The CDR3 DNA sequence: TGTGCCAGCAGCGATATTATGACTGAAACTTTCTTT. This gives the protein CASSDIMTETFF.

As concerns this clonotype: A read error is possible here, since a much larger clone lies one base away. The gene calls are TRBV6-2 or TRBV6-3 and TRBJ2-7, with D maybe TRBD2 (6 bases). The CDR3 runs 14 residues. The germline V gene has CDR1 MNHEY and CDR2 SVGEGT. This CDR3 reads CVSGRTNPTYEQYF. For the CDR3, the DNA is TGTGTCAGCGGTAGGACTAACCCAACCTACGAGCAGTACTTC.

The sample holds many counts of this clonotype. This rearrangement joins TRBV6-2 or TRBV6-3 to TRBJ1-2; D is ambiguous. The CDR3 runs 12 residues. V lost 8 bases to trimming and J lost 4 bases, with 11 bases between them. Germline V gene data show CDR1 as MNHEY and CDR2 as SVGEGT. DNA for the CDR3: TGTGCCAGCGGGGAGAGCGTCTATGGCTACACCTTC. Amino acids: CASGESVYGYTF.

Remarks on this clonotype: A read error may be the cause here, since a much bigger clone is one base away. This chain joins TRBV6-2 or TRBV6-3 and TRBJ1-2, with 10 bases that match TRBD1. The germline V gene has CDR1 MNHEY and CDR2 SVGEGT. This CDR3 region has 12 residues. J lost 7 bases, V lost 10 bases, and 6 bases had no gene match. The CDR3 sequence is CANAGTGVGYTF. The DNA for the CDR3 is TGTGCCAACGCCGGGACAGGGGTTGGCTACACCTTC.

On this clonotype: The CDR3 ends on some other residue instead of the conserved phenylalanine or tryptophan, so this is likely a read error. The V gene is TRBV6-1, the J gene TRBJ2-6; a possible D gene is TRBD1 (6 bases). Germline-derived CDR1 and CDR2 are MNHNS and SASEGT. The V end was cut by 6 bases, the J end by 0 bases, with 12 bases between. CDR3 size: 16 residues. The CDR3, as DNA: TGTGCCAGCAGCCGACAGGCCATCTCTGGGGCCAACGTCCTGACTTTA. Its protein is CASSRQAISGANVLTL.